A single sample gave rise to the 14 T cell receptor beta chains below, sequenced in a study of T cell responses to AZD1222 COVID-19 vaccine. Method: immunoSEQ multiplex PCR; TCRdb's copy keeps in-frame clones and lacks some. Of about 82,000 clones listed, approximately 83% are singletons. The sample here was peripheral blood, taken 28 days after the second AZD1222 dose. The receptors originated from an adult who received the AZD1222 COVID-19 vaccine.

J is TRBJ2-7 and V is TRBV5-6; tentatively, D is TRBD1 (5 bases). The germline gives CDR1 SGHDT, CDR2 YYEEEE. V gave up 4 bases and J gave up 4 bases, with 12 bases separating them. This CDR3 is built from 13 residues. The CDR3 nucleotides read TGTGCCAGCAGCGAGACAGAGGTTTACGAGCAGTACTTC. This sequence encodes CASSETEVYEQYF.

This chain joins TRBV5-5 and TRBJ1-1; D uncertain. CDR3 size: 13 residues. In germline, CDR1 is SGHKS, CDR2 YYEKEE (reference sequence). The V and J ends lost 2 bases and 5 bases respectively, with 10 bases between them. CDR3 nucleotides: TGTGCCAGCAGCTTCGACCTGGGGACTGAAGCTTTCTTT. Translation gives CASSFDLGTEAFF.

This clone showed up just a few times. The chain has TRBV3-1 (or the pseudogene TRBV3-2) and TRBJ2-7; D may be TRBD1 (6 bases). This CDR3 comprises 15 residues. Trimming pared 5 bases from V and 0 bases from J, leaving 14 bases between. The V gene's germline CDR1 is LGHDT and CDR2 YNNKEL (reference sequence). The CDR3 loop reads CASSSQGSGSYEQYF. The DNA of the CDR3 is TGTGCCAGCAGCTCACAGGGCTCGGGCTCCTACGAGCAGTACTTC.

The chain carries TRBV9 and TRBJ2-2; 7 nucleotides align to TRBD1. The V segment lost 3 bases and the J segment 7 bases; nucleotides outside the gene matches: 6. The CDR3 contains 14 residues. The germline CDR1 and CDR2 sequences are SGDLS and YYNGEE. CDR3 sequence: CASSGRPGGGELFF. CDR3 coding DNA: TGTGCCAGCAGCGGTCGACCAGGGGGCGGGGAGCTGTTTTTT.

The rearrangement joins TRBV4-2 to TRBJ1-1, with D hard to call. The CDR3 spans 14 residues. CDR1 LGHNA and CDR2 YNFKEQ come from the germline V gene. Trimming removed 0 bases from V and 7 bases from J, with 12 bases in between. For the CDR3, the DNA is TGTGCCAGCAGCCAAGATGGTGCCCGGGTTGAAGCTTTCTTT. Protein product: CASSQDGARVEAFF.

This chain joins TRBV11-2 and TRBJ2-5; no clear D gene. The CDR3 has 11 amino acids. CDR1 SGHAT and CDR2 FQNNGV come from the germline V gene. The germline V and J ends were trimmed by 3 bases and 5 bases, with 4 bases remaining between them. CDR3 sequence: CASSFRETQYF. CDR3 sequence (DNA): TGTGCCAGCAGCTTCAGGGAGACCCAGTACTTC.

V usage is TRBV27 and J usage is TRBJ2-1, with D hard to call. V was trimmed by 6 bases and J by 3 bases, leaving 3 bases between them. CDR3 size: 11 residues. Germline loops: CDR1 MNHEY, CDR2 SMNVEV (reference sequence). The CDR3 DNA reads TGTGCCAGCAGGCGCTACAATGAGCAGTTCTTC. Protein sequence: CASRRYNEQFF.

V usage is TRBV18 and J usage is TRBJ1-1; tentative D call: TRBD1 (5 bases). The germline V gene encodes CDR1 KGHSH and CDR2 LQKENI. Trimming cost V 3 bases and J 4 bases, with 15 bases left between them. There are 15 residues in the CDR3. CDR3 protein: CASSPPGRGTTEAFF. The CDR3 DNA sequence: TGTGCCAGCTCACCTCCCGGGAGGGGCACCACTGAAGCTTTCTTT.

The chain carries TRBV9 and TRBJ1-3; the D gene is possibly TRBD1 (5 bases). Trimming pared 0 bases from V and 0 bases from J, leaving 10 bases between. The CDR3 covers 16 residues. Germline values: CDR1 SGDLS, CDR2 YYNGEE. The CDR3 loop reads CASSVGGPTSGNTIYF. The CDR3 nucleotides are TGTGCCAGCAGCGTAGGGGGCCCCACCTCTGGAAACACCATATATTTT. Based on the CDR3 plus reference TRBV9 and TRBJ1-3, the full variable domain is DSGVTQTPKHLITATGQRVTLRCSPRSGDLSVYWYQQSLDQGLQFLIQYYNGEERAKGNILERFSAQQFPDLHSELNLSSLELGDSALYFCASSVGGPTSGNTIYFGEGSWLTVV.

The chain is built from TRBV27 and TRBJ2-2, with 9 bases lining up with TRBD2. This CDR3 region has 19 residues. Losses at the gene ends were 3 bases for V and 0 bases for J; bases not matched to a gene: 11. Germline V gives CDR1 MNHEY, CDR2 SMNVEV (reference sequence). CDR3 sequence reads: CASSFRKWIAGANTGELFF. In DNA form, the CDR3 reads TGTGCCAGCAGTTTCCGTAAATGGATAGCGGGGGCGAACACCGGGGAGCTGTTTTTT.

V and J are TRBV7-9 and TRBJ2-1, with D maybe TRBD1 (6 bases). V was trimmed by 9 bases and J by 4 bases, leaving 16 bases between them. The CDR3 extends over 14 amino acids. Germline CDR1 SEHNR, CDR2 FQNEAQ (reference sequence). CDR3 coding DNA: TGTGCCAGTGCCCCCTTGGGGGCTTACAATGAGCAGTTCTTC. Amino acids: CASAPLGAYNEQFF.

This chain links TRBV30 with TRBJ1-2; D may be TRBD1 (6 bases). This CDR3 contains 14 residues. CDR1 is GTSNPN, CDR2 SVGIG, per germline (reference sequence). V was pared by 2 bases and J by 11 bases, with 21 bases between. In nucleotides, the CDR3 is TGTGCCTGGAGTCCCGGTCAAGTAGTGAGGGGGTACACCTTC. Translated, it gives CAWSPGQVVRGYTF.

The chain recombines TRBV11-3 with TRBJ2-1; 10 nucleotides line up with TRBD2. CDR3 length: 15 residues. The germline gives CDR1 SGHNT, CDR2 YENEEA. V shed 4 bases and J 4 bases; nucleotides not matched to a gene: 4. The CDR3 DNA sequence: TGTGCCAGCAGCTCCAGTAGCGGGAGGTACAATGAGCAGTTCTTC. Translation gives CASSSSSGRYNEQFF.

The CDR3 region has the DNA TGTGCCAGCAGTTTAGGACTAGCGGTGGGGGATGAGCAGTTCTTC. This gives the protein CASSLGLAVGDEQFF. The chain joins TRBV28 to TRBJ2-1, with 10 bases aligning to TRBD2. This CDR3 has 15 residues. Germline V gene lookup returns CDR1 MDHEN and CDR2 SYDVKM. After removal of 2 bases from V and 8 bases from J, the junction contained 6 bases not matched to a gene.